These 21 T cell receptor beta chains were sequenced from one sample in a study of regulatory T cells in long-lasting Graves disease. Documented time point: newly diagnosed GD, antithyroid drugs for less than 3 months. From PBMCs, RNA was extracted and then used to make the TCR library. HTBI primers from iRepertoire and Arm-PCR of CDR3 regions yielded the TCR beta libraries. MiXCR was run by TCRdb on the multiplex PCR reads, yielding one entry per CDR3 protein. The sample contains 360,000 or so distinct CDR3 sequences, about a sixth of which appear only once. The sample was also reused in another study, on T cells in Graves' hyperthyroidism and ophthalmopathy.

Source: peripheral blood mononuclear cells (PBMCs), taken at new diagnosis, from a patient treated with antithyroid drugs. These receptors all stem from a man aged 40-55 years with Graves disease.

This clonotype was seen ten or more times. This chain connects TRBV28 to TRBJ2-7, with TRBD1 as a possible D gene (6 bases). There are 12 residues in the CDR3. Germline lookup yields CDR1 MDHEN and CDR2 SYDVKM. V shed 4 bases and J shed 6 bases, with 10 bases lying between them. In DNA, the CDR3 is TGTGCCAGCAGTTCATACAGGGTCGAGCAGTACTTC. It yields the protein CASSSYRVEQYF.

Ten or more counts support this clonotype. The chain joins TRBV20-1 to TRBJ2-5; weak D call: TRBD2 (7 bases). CDR3 size: 15 residues. From germline, CDR1 is DFQATT and CDR2 SNEGSKA (reference sequence). Trimming removed 6 bases at V and 5 bases at J, with 22 bases between. The CDR3 here is CSATNSGGPGETQYF. For the CDR3, the DNA is TGCAGTGCCACAAACTCCGGGGGGCCAGGGGAGACCCAGTACTTC.

This clonotype was picked up a small number of times. The chain recombines TRBV3-1 with TRBJ2-4; D is perhaps TRBD1 or TRBD2 (6 bases each). The CDR3 consists of 16 residues. Germline V CDR1 and CDR2: LGHDT, YNNKEL (reference sequence). The V gene lost 3 bases and the J gene lost 1 base, with 13 bases spanning the gap. The DNA of the CDR3 is TGTGCCAGCAGCCATGCCGGGGGCACGGCCAAAAACATTCAGTACTTC. As protein: CASSHAGGTAKNIQYF.

Turning to this clonotype: Just one base apart from a much larger clone, this may be a read error. V and J are TRBV18 and TRBJ1-1; no reliable D call. Germline V gene sequence: CDR1 KGHSH, CDR2 LQKENI. The CDR3 contains 13 residues. The CDR3 DNA sequence: TGTGCCAGCCCACCATTTGGAAACACTGAAGCTTTCTTT. Residues: CASPPFGNTEAFF.

This clonotype came up many times. The rearrangement uses TRBV12-3 or TRBV12-4 and TRBJ2-7; 8 bases are a match to TRBD1. V shed 6 bases, J shed 4 bases, and the junction held 8 bases outside the gene matches. The CDR3 length is 14 residues. This chain's CDR3 is CASRKGQGPYEQYF. Written as DNA, the CDR3 is TGTGCCAGCAGGAAAGGACAGGGACCATACGAGCAGTACTTC.

The rearrangement uses TRBV24-1 and TRBJ2-5, with D perhaps TRBD1 (5 bases). V lost 4 bases and J lost 5, with 10 bases in between. This CDR3 has 13 residues. Looked up from germline, CDR1 is KGHDR and CDR2 is SFDVKD. This CDR3 reads CATSEAGLETQYF. As DNA, the CDR3 is TGTGCCACCAGTGAAGCAGGGCTGGAGACCCAGTACTTC.

There are many counts of this clonotype. The chain couples TRBV10-1 to TRBJ2-5; D gene unclear. The CDR3 runs 14 residues. Trimming took off 6 bases at V and 1 base at J, with 12 bases between the two ends. Germline V gene data show CDR1 as WNHNN and CDR2 as SYGVQD (reference sequence). The CDR3 sequence is CASSPYVGQETQYF. The CDR3 DNA reads as TGCGCCAGCAGCCCCTACGTCGGCCAAGAGACCCAGTACTTC.

This clonotype showed up many times. The chain is built from TRBV28 and TRBJ2-4; 10 bases are shared with TRBD1. The germline gives CDR1 MDHEN, CDR2 SYDVKM. Trimming cost V 6 bases and J 9 bases; bases outside gene matches: 14. The CDR3 loop spans 16 amino acids. This chain's CDR3 is CASRPPRDRGGGIQYF. The CDR3 DNA is TGTGCCAGCAGACCGCCCCGGGACAGGGGAGGGGGCATTCAGTACTTC.

This clonotype was found many times. CDR3 protein: CASSQGHSVSNQPQHF. Written as DNA, the CDR3 is TGCGCCAGCAGCCAAGGGCATTCCGTTAGCAATCAGCCCCAGCATTTT. V is TRBV4-1 and J is TRBJ1-5; D is unclear. The CDR3 contains 16 residues. The germline gives CDR1 MGHRA, CDR2 YSYEKL. V dropped 1 base and J dropped 0 bases, with 10 bases sitting between them.

This clonotype has at least ten counts. The rearrangement uses TRBV4-3 and TRBJ1-5, with D unclear. The germline V and J ends were trimmed by 0 bases and 0 bases, with 6 bases remaining between them. CDR1 and CDR2 from the germline V gene are LGHNA and YSLEER. CDR3 length: 15 residues. Here the CDR3 reads CASSQDYYSNQPQHF. In nucleotides, the CDR3 is TGCGCCAGCAGCCAAGATTATTATAGCAATCAGCCCCAGCATTTT.

The rearrangement uses TRBV20-1 and TRBJ2-3; 11 positions agree with TRBD1. Germline values: CDR1 DFQATT, CDR2 SNEGSKA (reference sequence). V was clipped by 6 bases and J by 4 bases; unmatched bases: 9. The CDR3 sequence is 15 residues long. The CDR3 DNA sequence: TGCAGTGCCACACGGACAGGGGGCGGGGCAGATACGCAGTATTTT. Protein: CSATRTGGGADTQYF.

This clonotype was detected many times. The chain links TRBV12-3 or TRBV12-4 to TRBJ1-1; 9 nucleotides agree with TRBD1. This CDR3 has 15 amino acids. After removal of 6 bases from V and 5 bases from J, the junction contained 10 bases not matched to a gene. The CDR3 spells CASSLGTGSVTEAFF. CDR3 DNA sequence: TGTGCCAGCAGCCTTGGGACAGGGTCGGTGACTGAAGCTTTCTTT.

This clonotype was seen a few times. The rearrangement joins TRBV4-3 to TRBJ2-6; D is uncertain. The ends were cut back, 1 base at V and 0 bases at J, with 7 bases in the middle. CDR1 is LGHNA and CDR2 is YSLEER in the germline V gene. This CDR3 has 16 amino acids. The CDR3 reads CASSQGGLSGANVLTF. CDR3 DNA: TGCGCCAGCAGCCAAGGGGGTCTCTCTGGGGCCAACGTCCTGACTTTC.

Notes on this clonotype: A much larger clone is a single base away; this may be a read error. The rearrangement links TRBV5-6 to TRBJ1-4, with 8 positions matching TRBD1. The CDR3 length is 14 residues. Trimming at V came to 4 bases and at J to 6 bases, leaving 5 bases not matched to a gene. The germline V gene encodes CDR1 SGHDT and CDR2 YYEEEE. CDR3 amino acids: CASSRQGLHEKLFF. The CDR3 bases are TGTGCCAGCAGCCGACAGGGGCTACATGAAAAACTGTTTTTT.

This clonotype was recorded many times. V usage is TRBV20-1 and J usage is TRBJ2-7; 12 bases map to TRBD2. The V gene end was trimmed by 3 bases and the J gene end by 9 bases; junction bases not matched to a gene: 6. CDR1 is DFQATT and CDR2 is SNEGSKA in the germline V gene (reference sequence). The CDR3 covers 13 residues. Written as DNA, the CDR3 is TGCAGTGCTAGGGCTAGCGGGGGGGCCCTGCAGTACTTC. Translated, it gives CSARASGGALQYF.

This clonotype was picked up a small number of times. V is TRBV3-1 and J is TRBJ2-7; TRBD1 is a possible D gene (5 bases). V was trimmed by 1 base and J by 6 bases, leaving 16 bases between them. The CDR3 has 15 residues. Germline CDR1 is LGHDT and CDR2 is YNNKEL (reference sequence). CDR3 nucleotide sequence: TGTGCCAGCAGCCAAGGAGGAGTAGGGGCGCCCGAGCAGTACTTC. Protein sequence: CASSQGGVGAPEQYF.

The rearrangement uses TRBV5-1 and TRBJ2-3, with 10 bases matching TRBD2. CDR1 SGHRS and CDR2 YFSETQ come from the germline V gene. V was clipped by 0 bases and J by 6 bases; unmatched bases: 13. The CDR3 is made up of 18 amino acids. Here the CDR3 DNA reads TGCGCCAGCAGCTTGGACATTACAGGACTAGCGGCGGGGGATACGCAGTATTTT. Translated: CASSLDITGLAAGDTQYF.

This clonotype has a count of ten or more. The V and J genes are TRBV3-1 and TRBJ1-1; the D gene is possibly TRBD1 (5 bases). With 0 bases removed from V and 6 bases from J, the gap between germline ends came to 17 bases. The CDR3 totals 16 residues. The V gene's germline CDR1 is LGHDT and CDR2 YNNKEL (reference sequence). Written as DNA, the CDR3 is TGTGCCAGCAGCCAAGATCTTGGAGGGGCCGGGTCTGAAGCTTTCTTT. Translating gives CASSQDLGGAGSEAFF.

As to this clonotype: This may stem from a read error, because a much larger clone lies one nucleotide away. The chain is built from TRBV7-6 and TRBJ2-1, with D hard to call. Trimming left V 2 bases short and J 4 bases short, with 6 bases between. Germline V gives CDR1 SGHVS, CDR2 FNYEAQ. This CDR3 is 13 amino acids long. The CDR3 DNA reads TGTGCCAGCAGCTTACGACGATACAATGAGCAGTTCTTC. It codes for CASSLRRYNEQFF.

Ten or more counts support this clonotype. V is TRBV28 and J is TRBJ2-1; 9 bases line up with TRBD2. Unmatched junction bases numbered 6, after V lost 6 bases and J lost 9 bases. Per germline, CDR1 MDHEN and CDR2 SYDVKM. The CDR3 runs to 13 residues. The CDR3 nucleotides are TGTGCCAGCAGGGGCGGGGGGGCCTTTGAGCAGTTCTTC. This translates into CASRGGGAFEQFF.

This clonotype appeared many times. The CDR3 loop is CASSEWYQPQHF. The CDR3 coding sequence is TGTGCCAGCAGTGAATGGTATCAGCCCCAGCATTTT. V is TRBV2 and J is TRBJ1-5, with no clear D. Germline V gene lookup returns CDR1 SNHLY and CDR2 FYNNEI. The CDR3 totals 12 residues. The ends were cut back, 2 bases at V and 5 bases at J, with 4 bases in the middle.